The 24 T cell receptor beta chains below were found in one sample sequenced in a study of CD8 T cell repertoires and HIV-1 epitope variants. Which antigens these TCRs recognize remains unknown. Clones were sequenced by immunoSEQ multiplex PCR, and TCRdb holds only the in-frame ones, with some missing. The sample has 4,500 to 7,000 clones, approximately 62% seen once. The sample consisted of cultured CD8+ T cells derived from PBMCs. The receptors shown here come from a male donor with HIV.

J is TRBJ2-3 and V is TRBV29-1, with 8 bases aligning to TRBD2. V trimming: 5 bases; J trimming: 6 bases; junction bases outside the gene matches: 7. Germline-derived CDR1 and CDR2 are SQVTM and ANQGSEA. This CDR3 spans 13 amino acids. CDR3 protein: CSVTGTRSDTQYF. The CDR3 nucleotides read TGCAGCGTTACCGGGACTAGATCCGATACGCAGTATTTT.

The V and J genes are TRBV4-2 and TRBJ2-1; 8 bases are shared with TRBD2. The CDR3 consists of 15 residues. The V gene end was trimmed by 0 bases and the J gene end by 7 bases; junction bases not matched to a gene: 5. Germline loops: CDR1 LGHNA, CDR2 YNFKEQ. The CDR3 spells CASSQEGGGINEQFF. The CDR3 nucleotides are TGTGCCAGCAGCCAAGAAGGCGGGGGGATAAATGAGCAGTTCTTC.

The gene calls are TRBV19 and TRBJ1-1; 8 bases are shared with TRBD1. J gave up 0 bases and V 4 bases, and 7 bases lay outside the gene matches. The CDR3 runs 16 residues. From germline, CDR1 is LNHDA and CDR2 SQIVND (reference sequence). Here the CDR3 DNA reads TGTGCCAGTAGTACCCGACAGGGGCCTATGAACACTGAAGCTTTCTTT. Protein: CASSTRQGPMNTEAFF.

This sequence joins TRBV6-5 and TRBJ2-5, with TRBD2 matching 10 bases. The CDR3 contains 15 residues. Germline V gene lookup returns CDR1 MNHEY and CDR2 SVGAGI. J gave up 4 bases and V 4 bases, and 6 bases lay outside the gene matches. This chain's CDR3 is CASSLAGGSGETQYF. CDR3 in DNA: TGTGCCAGCAGTTTAGCGGGAGGTTCGGGAGAGACCCAGTACTTC.

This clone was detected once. This chain's CDR3 is CASSQGTSNEQYF. CDR3 in DNA: TGCGCCAGCAGCCAAGGGACTAGCAACGAGCAGTACTTC. The chain combines TRBV4-3 with TRBJ2-7; 8 bases map to TRBD2. With V trimmed by 1 base and J by 5 bases, 1 base remained unmatched. Germline-derived CDR1 and CDR2 are LGHNA and YSLEER. The CDR3 extends over 13 amino acids.

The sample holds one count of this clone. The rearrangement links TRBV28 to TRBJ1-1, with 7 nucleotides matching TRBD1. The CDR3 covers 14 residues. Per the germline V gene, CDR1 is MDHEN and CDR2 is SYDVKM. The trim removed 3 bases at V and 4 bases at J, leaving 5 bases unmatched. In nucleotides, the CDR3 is TGTGCCAGCAGTTTGGGGGCAGGGGGCACTGAAGCTTTCTTT. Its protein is CASSLGAGGTEAFF.

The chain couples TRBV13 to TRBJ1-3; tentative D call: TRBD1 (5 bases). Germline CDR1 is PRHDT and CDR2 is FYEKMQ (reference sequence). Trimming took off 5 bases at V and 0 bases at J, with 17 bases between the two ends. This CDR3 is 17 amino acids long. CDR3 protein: CASSGGFGASSGNTIYF. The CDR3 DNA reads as TGTGCCAGCAGCGGTGGATTTGGGGCTAGCTCTGGAAACACCATATATTTT.

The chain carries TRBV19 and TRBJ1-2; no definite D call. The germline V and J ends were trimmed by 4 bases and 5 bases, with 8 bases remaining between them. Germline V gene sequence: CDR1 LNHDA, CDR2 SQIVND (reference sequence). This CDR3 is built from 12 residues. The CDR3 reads CASSKTEYGYTF. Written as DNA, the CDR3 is TGTGCCAGTAGTAAAACAGAGTATGGCTACACCTTC.

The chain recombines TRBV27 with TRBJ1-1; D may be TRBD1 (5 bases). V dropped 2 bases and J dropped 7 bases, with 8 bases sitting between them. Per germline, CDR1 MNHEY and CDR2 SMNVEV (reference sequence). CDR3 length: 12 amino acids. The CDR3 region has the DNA TGTGCCAGCAGTTTAGGTGGGGGTGAAGCTTTCTTT. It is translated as CASSLGGGEAFF.

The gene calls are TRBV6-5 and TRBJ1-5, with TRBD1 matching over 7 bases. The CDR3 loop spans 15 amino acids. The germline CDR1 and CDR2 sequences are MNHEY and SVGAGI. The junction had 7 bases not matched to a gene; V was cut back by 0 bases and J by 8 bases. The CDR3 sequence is CASSYSRQGNEPQHF. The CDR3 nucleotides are TGTGCCAGCAGTTACTCGCGACAGGGTAATGAGCCCCAGCATTTT.

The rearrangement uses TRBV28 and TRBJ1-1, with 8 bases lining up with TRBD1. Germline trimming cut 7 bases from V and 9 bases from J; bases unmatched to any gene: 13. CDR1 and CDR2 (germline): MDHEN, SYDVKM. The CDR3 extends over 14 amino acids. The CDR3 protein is CASTIDRGGAQAFF. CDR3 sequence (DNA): TGTGCCAGCACCATAGACAGGGGCGGTGCCCAAGCTTTCTTT.

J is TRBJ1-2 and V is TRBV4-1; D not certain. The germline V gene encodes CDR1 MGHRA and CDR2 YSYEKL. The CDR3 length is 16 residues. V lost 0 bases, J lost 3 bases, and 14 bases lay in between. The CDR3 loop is CASSQDPVELDYGYTF. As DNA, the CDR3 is TGCGCCAGCAGCCAAGATCCCGTCGAACTCGACTATGGCTACACCTTC.

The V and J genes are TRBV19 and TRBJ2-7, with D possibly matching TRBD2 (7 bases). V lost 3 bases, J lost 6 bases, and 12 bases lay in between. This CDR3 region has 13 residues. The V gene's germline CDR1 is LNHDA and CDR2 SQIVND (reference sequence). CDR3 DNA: TGTGCCAGTAGTATCGGGGGGCGCCGCGAGCAGTACTTC. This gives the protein CASSIGGRREQYF.

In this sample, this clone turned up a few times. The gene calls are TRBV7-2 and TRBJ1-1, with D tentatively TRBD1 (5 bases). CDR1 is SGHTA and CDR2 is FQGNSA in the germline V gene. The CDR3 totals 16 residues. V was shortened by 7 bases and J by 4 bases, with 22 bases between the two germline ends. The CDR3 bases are TGTGCCAGCACACCTACGTCGGGGGATTGGCGCACTGAAGCTTTCTTT. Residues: CASTPTSGDWRTEAFF.

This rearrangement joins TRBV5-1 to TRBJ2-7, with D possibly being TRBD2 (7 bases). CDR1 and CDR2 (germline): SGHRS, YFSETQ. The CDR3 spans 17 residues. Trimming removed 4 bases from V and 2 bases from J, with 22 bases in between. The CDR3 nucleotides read TGCGCCAGCAGCGGTCGGCCGGAGGGGGGAGGGACCTACGAGCAGTACTTC. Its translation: CASSGRPEGGGTYEQYF.

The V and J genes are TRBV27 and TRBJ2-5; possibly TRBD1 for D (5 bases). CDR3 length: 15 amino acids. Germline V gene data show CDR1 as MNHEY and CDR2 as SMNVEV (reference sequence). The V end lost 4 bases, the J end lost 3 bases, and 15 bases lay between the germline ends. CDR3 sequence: CASSSPATEKETQYF. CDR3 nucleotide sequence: TGTGCCAGCAGTTCCCCGGCGACAGAAAAAGAGACCCAGTACTTC.

For the CDR3, the DNA is TGCGCCAGCAGCCACTCGGGACTACGAAGGACTGAAGCTTTCTTT. This sequence encodes CASSHSGLRRTEAFF. J is TRBJ1-1 and V is TRBV4-1; D is possibly TRBD1 (5 bases). V was shortened by 3 bases and J by 5 bases, with 16 bases between the two germline ends. This CDR3 comprises 15 residues. In germline, CDR1 is MGHRA, CDR2 YSYEKL.

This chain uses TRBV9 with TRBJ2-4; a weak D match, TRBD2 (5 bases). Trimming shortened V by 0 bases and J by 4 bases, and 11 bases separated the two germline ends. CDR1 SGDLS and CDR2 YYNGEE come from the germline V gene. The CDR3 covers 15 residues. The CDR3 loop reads CASSVGGQTKNIQYF. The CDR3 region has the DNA TGTGCCAGCAGCGTAGGCGGGCAGACTAAAAACATTCAGTACTTC.

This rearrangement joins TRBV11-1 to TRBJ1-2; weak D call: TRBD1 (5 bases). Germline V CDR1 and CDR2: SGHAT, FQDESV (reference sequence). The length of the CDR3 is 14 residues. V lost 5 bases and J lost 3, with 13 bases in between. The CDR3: CASSPGTSDYGYTF. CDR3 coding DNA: TGTGCCAGCAGCCCTGGGACTTCTGACTATGGCTACACCTTC.

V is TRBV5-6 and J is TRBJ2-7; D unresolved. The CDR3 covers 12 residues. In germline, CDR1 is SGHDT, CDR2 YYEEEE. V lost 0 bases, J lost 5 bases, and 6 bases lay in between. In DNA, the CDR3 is TGTGCCAGCAGCTTGGGTCTCCACGAGCAGTACTTC. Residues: CASSLGLHEQYF.

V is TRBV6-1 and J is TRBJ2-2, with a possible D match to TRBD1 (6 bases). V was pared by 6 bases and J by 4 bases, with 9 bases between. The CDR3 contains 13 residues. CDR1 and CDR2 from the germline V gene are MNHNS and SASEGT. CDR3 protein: CASSSDSTGELFF. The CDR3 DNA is TGTGCCAGCAGCTCGGACAGCACCGGGGAGCTGTTTTTT.

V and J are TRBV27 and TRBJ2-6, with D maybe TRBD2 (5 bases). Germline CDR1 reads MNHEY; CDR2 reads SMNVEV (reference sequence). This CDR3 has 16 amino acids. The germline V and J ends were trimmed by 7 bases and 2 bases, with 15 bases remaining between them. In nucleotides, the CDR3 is TGTGCCAGCACTTCGTACGGGGTGGCTGGGGCCAACGTCCTGACTTTC. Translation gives CASTSYGVAGANVLTF.

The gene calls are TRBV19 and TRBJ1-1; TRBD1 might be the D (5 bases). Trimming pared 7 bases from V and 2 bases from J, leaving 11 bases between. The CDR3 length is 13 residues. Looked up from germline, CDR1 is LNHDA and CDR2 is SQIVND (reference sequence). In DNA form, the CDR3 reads TGTGCCAGTAAAACAGGAGGTAACACTGAAGCTTTCTTT. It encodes CASKTGGNTEAFF.

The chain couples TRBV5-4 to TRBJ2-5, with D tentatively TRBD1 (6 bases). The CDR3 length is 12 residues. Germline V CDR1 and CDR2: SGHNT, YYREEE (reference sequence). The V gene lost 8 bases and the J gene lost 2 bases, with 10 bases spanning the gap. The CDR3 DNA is TGTGCCAGTTGGGACACACAAGAGACCCAGTACTTC. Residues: CASWDTQETQYF.